This TCR beta chain is from a study of T cell repertoires in cytomegalovirus infection. General study points: In two of eight donors, the top clonotype was HLA-C-restricted CMV-specific.

Turning to this clonotype: What it recognizes is unknown.

TCRdb passed the reads through MiXCR, listing each CDR3 protein once. The table includes 750,000 to 900,000 distinct CDR3 sequences, almost 30% detected once. V lost 6 bases and J lost 3; bases outside the gene matches: 2. The CDR3 consists of 13 residues. Germline V gene lookup returns CDR1 ENHRY and CDR2 SYGVKD. The origin of this receptor is a human donor in good health (CMV status not recorded). Some clones in this sample may be carry-over from other donors' samples. Specimen: cultured CD8+ T cells from PBMCs, collected from culture after CMV antigen stimulation. This chain links TRBV10-3 with TRBJ2-7, with TRBD1 identical over 10 bases. CDR3: CAISGDRGYEQYF. CDR3 nucleotides: TGTGCCATCAGCGGGGACAGGGGCTACGAGCAGTACTTC.